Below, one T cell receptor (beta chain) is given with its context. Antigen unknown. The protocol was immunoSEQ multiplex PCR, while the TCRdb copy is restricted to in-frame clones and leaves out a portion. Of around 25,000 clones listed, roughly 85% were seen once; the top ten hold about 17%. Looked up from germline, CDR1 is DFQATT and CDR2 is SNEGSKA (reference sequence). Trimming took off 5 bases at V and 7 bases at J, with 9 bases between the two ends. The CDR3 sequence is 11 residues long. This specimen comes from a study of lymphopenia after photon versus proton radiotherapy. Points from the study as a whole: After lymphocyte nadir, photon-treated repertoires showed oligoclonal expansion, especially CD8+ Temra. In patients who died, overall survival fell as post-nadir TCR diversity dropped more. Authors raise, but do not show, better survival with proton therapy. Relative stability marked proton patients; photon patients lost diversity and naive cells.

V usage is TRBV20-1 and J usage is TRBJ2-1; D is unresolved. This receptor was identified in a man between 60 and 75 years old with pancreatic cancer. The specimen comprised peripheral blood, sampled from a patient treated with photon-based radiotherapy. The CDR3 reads CSAQILNEQFF. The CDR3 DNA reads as TGCAGTGCTCAAATCCTGAATGAGCAGTTCTTC.